Listed below are T cell receptor beta chains from one sample, sequenced in a study of cytotoxic CD8 clonotypes in ibrutinib-treated CLL. TCRdb's table, derived via immunoSEQ multiplex PCR, lists solely in-frame clones and lacks some. The repertoire includes over 100,000 clones, 80% to 90% of them detected once, and approximately 2% sits in the top ten. The sequencing here drew on PBMCs, taken after 24 months of ibrutinib treatment. All receptors derive from a human donor with chronic lymphocytic leukemia. Both conserved end residues are trimmed from each CDR3. Fields, in order: V gene, J gene, CDR3 length, CDR3 protein.

V gene: TRBV19; J gene: TRBJ2-1; CDR3 length: 13; CDR3 protein: ASSRGDHLYNEQF
V gene: TRBV5-1; J gene: TRBJ1-1; CDR3 length: 13; CDR3 protein: ASSLAGGQGIEAF
V gene: TRBV27; J gene: TRBJ1-1; CDR3 length: 14; CDR3 protein: ASSFTSARMNTEAF
V gene: TRBV28; J gene: TRBJ1-5; CDR3 length: 15; CDR3 protein: ASSSPGDRGVNQPQH
V gene: TRBV28; J gene: TRBJ2-1; CDR3 length: 12; CDR3 protein: ASRPATGNNEQF
V gene: TRBV20-1; J gene: TRBJ1-4; CDR3 length: 8; CDR3 protein: SAAGTGLF
V gene: TRBV6-1; J gene: TRBJ2-1; CDR3 length: 12; CDR3 protein: ASGLTGAGAEQF
V gene: TRBV28; J gene: TRBJ2-3; CDR3 length: 13; CDR3 protein: ATRTSGSETDTQY
V gene: TRBV7-2; J gene: TRBJ2-7; CDR3 length: 10; CDR3 protein: ASSFVTYEQY
V gene: TRBV18; J gene: TRBJ2-5; CDR3 length: 11; CDR3 protein: ASSPGGEETQY
V gene: TRBV10-3; J gene: TRBJ2-7; CDR3 length: 14; CDR3 protein: AISPDDRGLYYEQY
V gene: TRBV7-7; J gene: TRBJ2-3; CDR3 length: 14; CDR3 protein: ASSLAVAGVPDTQY
V gene: TRBV19; J gene: TRBJ2-1; CDR3 length: 13; CDR3 protein: ASSTGTGGLNEQF
V gene: TRBV4-3; J gene: TRBJ2-7; CDR3 length: 12; CDR3 protein: ASSQERFNYEQY
V gene: TRBV21-1; J gene: TRBJ2-3; CDR3 length: 13; CDR3 protein: ARRPGLASRDTQY
V gene: TRBV9; J gene: TRBJ2-5; CDR3 length: 13; CDR3 protein: ASGPGNLERETQY
V gene: TRBV7-9; J gene: TRBJ1-5; CDR3 length: 12; CDR3 protein: ASSPIQGNQPQH
V gene: TRBV10-3; J gene: TRBJ1-2; CDR3 length: 11; CDR3 protein: AISDRPHNGYT
V gene: TRBV4-1; J gene: TRBJ2-5; CDR3 length: 11; CDR3 protein: ASSPPLPGTQY